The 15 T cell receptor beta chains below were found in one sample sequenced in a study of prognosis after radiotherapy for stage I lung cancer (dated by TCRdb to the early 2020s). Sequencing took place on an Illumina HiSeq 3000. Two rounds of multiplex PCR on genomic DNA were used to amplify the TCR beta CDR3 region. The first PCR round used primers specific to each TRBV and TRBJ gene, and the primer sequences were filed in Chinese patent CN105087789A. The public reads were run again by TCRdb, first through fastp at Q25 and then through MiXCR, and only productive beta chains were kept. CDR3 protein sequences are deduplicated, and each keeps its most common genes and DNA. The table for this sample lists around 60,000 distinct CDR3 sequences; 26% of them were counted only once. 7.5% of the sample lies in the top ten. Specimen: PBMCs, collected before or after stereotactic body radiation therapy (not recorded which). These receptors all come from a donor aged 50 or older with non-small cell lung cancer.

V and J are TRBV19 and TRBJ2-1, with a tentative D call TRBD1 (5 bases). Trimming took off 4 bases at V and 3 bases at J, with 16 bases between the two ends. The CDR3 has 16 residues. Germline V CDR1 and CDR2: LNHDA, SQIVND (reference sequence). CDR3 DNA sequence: TGTGCCAGTAGTACGGACAAGGTGCCCCGCTACAATGAGCAGTTCTTC. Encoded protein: CASSTDKVPRYNEQFF.

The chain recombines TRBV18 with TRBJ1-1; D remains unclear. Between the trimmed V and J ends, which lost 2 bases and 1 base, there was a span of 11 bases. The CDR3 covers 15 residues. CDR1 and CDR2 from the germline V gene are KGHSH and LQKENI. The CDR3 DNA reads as TGTGCCAGCTCACCAGGCACCCCGACGAACACTGAAGCTTTCTTT. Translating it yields CASSPGTPTNTEAFF.

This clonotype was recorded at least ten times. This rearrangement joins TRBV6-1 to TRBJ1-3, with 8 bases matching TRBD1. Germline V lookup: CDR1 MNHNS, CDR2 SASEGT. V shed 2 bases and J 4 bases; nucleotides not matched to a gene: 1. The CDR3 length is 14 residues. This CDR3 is CASSETGGGNTIYF. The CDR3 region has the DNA TGTGCCAGCAGTGAAACAGGGGGGGGAAACACCATATATTTT.

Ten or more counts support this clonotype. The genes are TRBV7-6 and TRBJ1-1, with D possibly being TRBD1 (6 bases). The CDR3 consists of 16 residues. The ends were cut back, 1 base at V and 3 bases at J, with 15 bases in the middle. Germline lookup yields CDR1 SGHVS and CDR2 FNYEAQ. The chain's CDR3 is CASSLGSAGADTEAFF. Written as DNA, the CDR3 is TGTGCCAGCAGCTTAGGATCGGCAGGGGCGGACACTGAAGCTTTCTTT.

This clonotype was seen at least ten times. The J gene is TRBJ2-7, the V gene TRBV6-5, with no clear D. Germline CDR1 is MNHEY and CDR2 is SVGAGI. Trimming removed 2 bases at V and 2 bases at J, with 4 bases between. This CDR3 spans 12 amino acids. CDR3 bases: TGTGCCAGCAGTTACGGACCCTACGAGCAGTACTTC. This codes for CASSYGPYEQYF.

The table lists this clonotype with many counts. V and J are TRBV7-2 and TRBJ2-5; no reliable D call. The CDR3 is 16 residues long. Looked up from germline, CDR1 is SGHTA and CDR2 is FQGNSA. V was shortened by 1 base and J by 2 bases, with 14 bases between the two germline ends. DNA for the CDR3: TGTGCCAGCAGCTTAGTGCCGAGAGGAATACAAGAGACCCAGTACTTC. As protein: CASSLVPRGIQETQYF.

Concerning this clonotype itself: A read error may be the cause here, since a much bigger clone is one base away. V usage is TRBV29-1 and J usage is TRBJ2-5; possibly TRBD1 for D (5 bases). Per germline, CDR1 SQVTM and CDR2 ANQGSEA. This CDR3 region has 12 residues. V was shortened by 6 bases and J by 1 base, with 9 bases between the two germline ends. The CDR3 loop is CSVDSGQETQYF. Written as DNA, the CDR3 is TGCAGCGTCGACAGTGGCCAAGAGACCCAGTACTTC.

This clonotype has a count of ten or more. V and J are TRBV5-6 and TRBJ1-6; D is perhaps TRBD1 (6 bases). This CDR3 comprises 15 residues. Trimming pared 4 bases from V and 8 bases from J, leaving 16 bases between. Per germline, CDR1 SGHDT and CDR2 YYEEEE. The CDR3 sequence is CASSTLTGRDSPLHF. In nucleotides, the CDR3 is TGTGCCAGCAGCACATTGACAGGACGGGATTCACCCCTCCACTTT.

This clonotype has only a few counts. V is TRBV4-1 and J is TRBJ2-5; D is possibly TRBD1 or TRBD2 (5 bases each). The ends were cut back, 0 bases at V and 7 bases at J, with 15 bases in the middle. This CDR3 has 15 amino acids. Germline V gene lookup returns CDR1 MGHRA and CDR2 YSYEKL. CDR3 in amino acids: CASSQDGSPGGTQYF. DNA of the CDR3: TGCGCCAGCAGCCAAGATGGTAGTCCTGGGGGGACCCAGTACTTC.

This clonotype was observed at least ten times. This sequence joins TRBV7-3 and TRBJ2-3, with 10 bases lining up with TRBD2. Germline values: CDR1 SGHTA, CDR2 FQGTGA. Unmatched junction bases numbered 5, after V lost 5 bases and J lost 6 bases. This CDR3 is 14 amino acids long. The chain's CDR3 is CASSPSGGEDTQYF. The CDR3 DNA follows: TGTGCCAGCAGCCCGAGCGGGGGGGAGGATACGCAGTATTTT.

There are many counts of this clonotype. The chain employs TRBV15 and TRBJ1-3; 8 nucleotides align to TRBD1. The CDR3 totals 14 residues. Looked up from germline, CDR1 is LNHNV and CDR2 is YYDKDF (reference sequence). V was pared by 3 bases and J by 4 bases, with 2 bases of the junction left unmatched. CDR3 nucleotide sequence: TGTGCCACCAGCAGGACAGGGGAGGGAAACACCATATATTTT. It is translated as CATSRTGEGNTIYF.

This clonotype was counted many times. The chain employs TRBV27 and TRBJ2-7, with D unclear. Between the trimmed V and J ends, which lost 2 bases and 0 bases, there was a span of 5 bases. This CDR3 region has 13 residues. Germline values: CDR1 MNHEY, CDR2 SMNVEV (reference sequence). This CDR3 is CASSLPPSYEQYF. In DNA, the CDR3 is TGTGCCAGCAGTTTACCCCCCTCCTACGAGCAGTACTTC.

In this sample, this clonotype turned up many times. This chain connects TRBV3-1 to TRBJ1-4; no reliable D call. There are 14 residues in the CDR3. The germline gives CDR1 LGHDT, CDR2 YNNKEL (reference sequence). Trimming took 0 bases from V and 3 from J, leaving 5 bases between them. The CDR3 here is CASSQEGSNEKLFF. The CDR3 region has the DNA TGTGCCAGCAGCCAAGAGGGGTCTAATGAAAAACTGTTTTTT.

The CDR3 DNA follows: TGTGCCACCAGCAGAGATAGGGGTAGGGAGACCCAGTACTTC. This sequence encodes CATSRDRGRETQYF. This chain uses TRBV15 with TRBJ2-5; D possibly corresponds to TRBD1 (5 bases). Per the germline V gene, CDR1 is LNHNV and CDR2 is YYDKDF (reference sequence). The V and J ends lost 0 bases and 5 bases respectively, with 10 bases between them. There are 14 residues in the CDR3.

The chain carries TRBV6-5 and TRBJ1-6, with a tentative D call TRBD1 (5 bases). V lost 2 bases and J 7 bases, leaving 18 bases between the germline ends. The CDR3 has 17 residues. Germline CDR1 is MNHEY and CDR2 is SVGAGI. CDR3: CASSYGVKGIGNSPLHF. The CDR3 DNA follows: TGTGCCAGCAGTTACGGGGTAAAGGGGATCGGGAATTCACCCCTCCACTTT.